Below, 22 T cell receptor beta chains from the same sample are listed, as sequenced in a study of T cells expressing NK-cell markers. TCRdb reanalyzed the 5' RACE reads, giving one entry per CDR3 protein sequence and no DNA. The sample includes 350,000 to 400,000 distinct CDR3 sequences. The specimen sequenced was blood T cells: a sorted CD56 or NKG2C T cell subset, CD4+ or CD8+ T cells, or bulk PBMC T cells (not recorded which). The receptors were gathered from a woman in her 50s in good health.

V usage is TRBV10-2 and J usage is TRBJ1-3; TCRdb names TRBD1, which stays unverified in the absence of DNA. CDR1 is WSHSY and CDR2 is SAAADI in the germline V gene. CDR3 length: 15 amino acids. The CDR3 reads CASSEGVPSGNTIYF.

The rearrangement uses TRBV4-1 and TRBJ1-5; TCRdb names TRBD1, which stays unverified in the absence of DNA. Germline V lookup: CDR1 MGHRA, CDR2 YSYEKL. The CDR3 has 20 amino acids. The CDR3 reads CASSQDGGAAWWAKGQPQHF.

This chain connects TRBV27 to TRBJ2-5. In germline, CDR1 is MNHEY, CDR2 SMNVEV (reference sequence). This CDR3 is 14 amino acids long. The CDR3 region is CASSFLGDQETQYF.

This CDR3 reads CASSPGQFTEAFF. The chain has TRBV3-1 and TRBJ1-1; TCRdb proposes TRBD1, but this gene call is untestable without DNA. The CDR3 has 13 amino acids. Germline values: CDR1 LGHDT, CDR2 YNNKEL (reference sequence).

The V call is TRBV18, the J call TRBJ2-7; TCRdb's assignment of TRBD1 cannot be checked, as there is no DNA. This CDR3 has 15 amino acids. Per the germline V gene, CDR1 is KGHSH and CDR2 is LQKENI. The CDR3 sequence: CASSPKTAKGYEQYF.

This chain joins TRBV18 and TRBJ2-2. This CDR3 is built from 15 residues. Germline V CDR1 and CDR2: KGHSH, LQKENI. The chain's CDR3 is CASRPSGLNTGELFF.

The V call is TRBV6-5, the J call TRBJ2-7; there is no DNA to check the TCRdb D call of TRBD1. This CDR3 spans 15 amino acids. The V gene's germline CDR1 is MNHEY and CDR2 SVGAGI. CDR3 sequence: CASTSPGTGSYEQYF.

The rearrangement uses TRBV10-2 and TRBJ2-1; TCRdb's D call, TRBD1, is unchecked because there is no DNA. CDR3 size: 14 residues. Germline CDR1 reads WSHSY; CDR2 reads SAAADI. CDR3 region: CNGAWRSSYNEQFF.

This CDR3 reads CASSPSADNEQFF. This rearrangement joins TRBV5-6 to TRBJ2-1. Looked up from germline, CDR1 is SGHDT and CDR2 is YYEEEE. The CDR3 loop spans 13 amino acids.

The chain recombines TRBV7-9 with TRBJ2-5; TCRdb selects TRBD1, and the lack of DNA leaves this call unchecked. Germline V CDR1 and CDR2: SEHNR, FQNEAQ (reference sequence). CDR3 length: 12 amino acids. This CDR3 reads CASSSGGQPLYF. Filled out from reference TRBV7-9 and TRBJ2-5, the complete variable domain reads DTGVSQNPRHKITKRGQNVTFRCDPISEHNRLYWYRQTLGQGPEFLTYFQNEAQLEKSRLLSDRFSAERPKGSFSTLEIQRTEQGDSAMYLCASSSGGQPLYFGPGTRLLVL.

This chain uses TRBV29-1 with TRBJ2-3; TCRdb's assignment of TRBD2 cannot be checked, as there is no DNA. Germline values: CDR1 SQVTM, CDR2 ANQGSEA. The CDR3 extends over 14 amino acids. CDR3 protein: CSVSSGIGTDTQYF.

The chain combines TRBV19 with TRBJ2-5; TCRdb names TRBD1, which stays unverified in the absence of DNA. This CDR3 contains 13 residues. Germline V gene lookup returns CDR1 LNHDA and CDR2 SQIVND (reference sequence). The CDR3 region is CASSTRGLETQYF.

J is TRBJ2-2 and V is TRBV12-5; TCRdb indicates TRBD1, and absent DNA this call remains unverified. The CDR3 covers 13 residues. Germline V gene lookup returns CDR1 LGHNT and CDR2 FRNRAP. CDR3: CASDPGVTGELFF.

This chain connects TRBV29-1 to TRBJ2-7; TCRdb proposes TRBD2, but this gene call is untestable without DNA. The CDR3 extends over 12 amino acids. CDR1 SQVTM and CDR2 ANQGSEA come from the germline V gene. CDR3 sequence reads: CSAGTRQYEQYF.

The CDR3 region is CASSQDGAGGHSNNEQFF. This sequence joins TRBV4-2 and TRBJ2-1; TCRdb's D gene call, TRBD2, goes unchecked for lack of DNA. The CDR3 runs 18 residues. CDR1 is LGHNA and CDR2 is YNFKEQ in the germline V gene.

The rearrangement uses TRBV15 and TRBJ2-1; checking the TCRdb D call of TRBD2 is not possible without DNA. This CDR3 comprises 17 residues. The V gene's germline CDR1 is LNHNV and CDR2 YYDKDF (reference sequence). CDR3 residues: CATSRGRAGGVDNEQFF.

The chain recombines TRBV7-9 with TRBJ2-1; TCRdb proposes TRBD2, but this gene call is untestable without DNA. This CDR3 has 15 residues. From germline, CDR1 is SEHNR and CDR2 FQNEAQ (reference sequence). CDR3 sequence: CASSHESGHYNEQFF.

The rearrangement joins TRBV7-3 to TRBJ2-2; there is no DNA to check the TCRdb D call of TRBD1. The germline V gene encodes CDR1 SGHTA and CDR2 FQGTGA. The CDR3 is 14 residues long. CDR3 residues: CASSLTTGTGELFF. The full variable domain, completed using reference TRBV7-3 and TRBJ2-2, is GAGVSQTPSNKVTEKGKYVELRCDPISGHTALYWYRQSLGQGPEFLIYFQGTGAADDSGLPNDRFFAVRPEGSVSTLKIQRTERGDSAVYLCASSLTTGTGELFFGEGSRLTVL.

The rearrangement uses TRBV10-2 and TRBJ2-1. CDR3 length: 11 residues. CDR1 is WSHSY and CDR2 is SAAADI in the germline V gene. The CDR3 spells CASSDLYEQFF.

V gene TRBV5-1 combines with J gene TRBJ1-1; checking the TCRdb D call of TRBD1 is not possible without DNA. Germline lookup yields CDR1 SGHRS and CDR2 YFSETQ. The CDR3 loop spans 14 amino acids. The CDR3 loop reads CASSVRGNGLEAFF. The whole variable domain, filled in from reference TRBV5-1 and TRBJ1-1, reads KAGVTQTPRYLIKTRGQQVTLSCSPISGHRSVSWYQQTPGQGLQFLFEYFSETQRNKGNFPGRFSGRQFSNSRSEMNVSTLELGDSALYLCASSVRGNGLEAFFGQGTRLTVV.

V gene TRBV18 combines with J gene TRBJ2-6. This CDR3 has 15 amino acids. Germline CDR1 is KGHSH and CDR2 is LQKENI. The CDR3 region is CASSPSNAGANVLTF.

V and J are TRBV10-1 and TRBJ2-2; TCRdb names TRBD2, which stays unverified in the absence of DNA. This CDR3 is built from 13 residues. Germline-derived CDR1 and CDR2 are WNHNN and SYGVQD (reference sequence). The CDR3 region is CASGTSGAGELFF.